Shown below are 29 T cell receptor beta chains from a single sample sequenced in a study of shared clonotypes between healthy human individuals. The naive CD8 subset, CD45RO-negative cells positively selected for CCR7, excluded terminally differentiated effector memory CD45RA+ cells. The method was immunoSEQ multiplex PCR; TCRdb's version includes in-frame clones alone and lacks a portion of them. The data hold nearly 600,000 clones, with about 95% observed a single time. The sample comprised naive CD8+ T cells sorted from blood. These receptors came from a woman aged 25 to 39 in good health.

This chain links TRBV7-6 with TRBJ1-1, with TRBD1 as a possible D gene (6 bases). Germline CDR1 and CDR2: SGHVS and FNYEAQ. This CDR3 has 18 residues. V lost 0 bases and J 0 bases, leaving 17 bases between the germline ends. The CDR3: CASSLAVGQGPMNTEAFF. The DNA for the CDR3 is TGTGCCAGCAGCTTAGCGGTGGGGCAGGGGCCGATGAACACTGAAGCTTTCTTT.

The chain employs TRBV4-1 and TRBJ1-5; the D is unclear. With 1 base removed from V and 7 bases from J, the gap between germline ends came to 8 bases. This CDR3 comprises 13 residues. Germline V CDR1 and CDR2: MGHRA, YSYEKL. CDR3 loop: CASSQGFGQPQHF. For the CDR3, the DNA is TGCGCCAGCAGCCAAGGGTTCGGGCAGCCCCAGCATTTT.

The V gene is TRBV6-1, the J gene TRBJ2-1; TRBD2 might be the D (6 bases). Trimming left V 4 bases short and J 2 bases short, with 15 bases between. The V gene's germline CDR1 is MNHNS and CDR2 SASEGT. This CDR3 has 16 amino acids. The CDR3 DNA is TGTGCCAGCAGTGGTTCTAGCGTGCCGCCCTACAATGAGCAGTTCTTC. Protein product: CASSGSSVPPYNEQFF.

V gene TRBV28 combines with J gene TRBJ2-2, with 7 positions matching TRBD1. This CDR3 is built from 13 residues. Trimming at V came to 6 bases and at J to 3 bases, leaving 1 base not matched to a gene. The germline CDR1 and CDR2 sequences are MDHEN and SYDVKM. The CDR3 DNA is TGTGCCAGCAGGCAGGGGGACACCGGGGAGCTGTTTTTT. Translated: CASRQGDTGELFF. The full variable domain, with the rest looked up from reference TRBV28 and TRBJ2-2, is DVKVTQSSRYLVKRTGEKVFLECVQDMDHENMFWYRQDPGLGLRLIYFSYDVKMKEKGDIPEGYSVSREKKERFSLILESASTNQTSMYLCASRQGDTGELFFGEGSRLTVL.

The chain employs TRBV29-1 and TRBJ2-7; the D gene is possibly TRBD2 (5 bases). CDR1 and CDR2 from the germline V gene are SQVTM and ANQGSEA. The CDR3 has 12 residues. V gave up 7 bases and J gave up 1 base, with 11 bases separating them. CDR3 coding DNA: TGCAGCGCAGTCGGGATATCCTACGAGCAGTACTTC. It codes for CSAVGISYEQYF.

J is TRBJ2-1 and V is TRBV27, with TRBD2 identical over 8 bases. Germline V CDR1 and CDR2: MNHEY, SMNVEV (reference sequence). CDR3 size: 14 residues. V dropped 10 bases and J dropped 7; count of bases not matched to a gene: 12. In DNA, the CDR3 is TGTGCCATCAATACGGGGGGGGCGGGGAATGAGCAGTTCTTC. Protein product: CAINTGGAGNEQFF.

The rearrangement joins TRBV28 to TRBJ2-7; D may be TRBD1 (7 bases). The CDR3 is 15 residues long. Between the trimmed V and J ends, which lost 3 bases and 2 bases, there was a span of 14 bases. Germline CDR1 MDHEN, CDR2 SYDVKM. CDR3 coding DNA: TGTGCCAGCAGTTTCACGCCAGGGGGGACCTACGAGCAGTACTTC. Protein product: CASSFTPGGTYEQYF.

This rearrangement joins TRBV4-2 to TRBJ2-7; a possible D gene is TRBD2 (5 bases). V lost 0 bases and J 0 bases, leaving 6 bases between the germline ends. CDR3 length equals 14 residues. Germline V gene lookup returns CDR1 LGHNA and CDR2 YNFKEQ. CDR3 protein: CASSQEEDSYEQYF. The CDR3 DNA reads as TGTGCCAGCAGCCAAGAGGAGGACTCCTACGAGCAGTACTTC.

The genes are TRBV4-1 and TRBJ2-3, with 8 bases matching TRBD2. With V trimmed by 9 bases and J by 5 bases, 7 bases remained unmatched. The CDR3 is 13 amino acids. Germline CDR1 is MGHRA and CDR2 is YSYEKL. CDR3 amino acids: CASHSLAGDTQYF. The DNA of the CDR3 is TGCGCCAGTCATTCTCTAGCGGGAGATACGCAGTATTTT.

The rearrangement joins TRBV7-9 to TRBJ1-4, with D perhaps matching TRBD1 (6 bases). The CDR3 is 15 residues long. The V end was cut by 6 bases, the J end by 4 bases, with 15 bases between. From germline, CDR1 is SEHNR and CDR2 FQNEAQ (reference sequence). For the CDR3, the DNA is TGTGCCAGCAGAGGAAATGACAGGAATAATGAAAAACTGTTTTTT. Protein: CASRGNDRNNEKLFF.

The chain employs TRBV5-6 and TRBJ1-1; D not resolved. The CDR3 sequence is 12 residues long. Looked up from germline, CDR1 is SGHDT and CDR2 is YYEEEE. V dropped 0 bases and J dropped 11 bases, with 11 bases sitting between them. The CDR3 DNA sequence: TGTGCCAGCAGCTTGGAGCGAGGGATTGCTTTCTTT. The encoded protein is CASSLERGIAFF.

This rearrangement joins TRBV7-3 to TRBJ2-5, with 10 bases aligning to TRBD1. The CDR3 runs 15 residues. Trimming at V came to 3 bases and at J to 3 bases, leaving 4 bases not matched to a gene. The germline gives CDR1 SGHTA, CDR2 FQGTGA. CDR3 nucleotide sequence: TGTGCCAGCAGCTTTGGGACAGGGGCCAAAGAGACCCAGTACTTC. Its translation is CASSFGTGAKETQYF.

V and J are TRBV9 and TRBJ1-1; D remains unclear. V lost 4 bases and J 2 bases, leaving 12 bases between the germline ends. The CDR3 spans 14 residues. CDR1 is SGDLS, CDR2 YYNGEE, per germline. The CDR3 DNA sequence: TGTGCCAGCAGCCTCTCTTGGGGTAACACTGAAGCTTTCTTT. The encoded protein is CASSLSWGNTEAFF.

The chain employs TRBV11-2 and TRBJ1-1; weak D call: TRBD1 (5 bases). V lost 3 bases, J lost 5 bases, and 16 bases lay in between. This CDR3 contains 15 residues. Germline assignment: CDR1 SGHAT and CDR2 FQNNGV. The CDR3 is CASSFGASGGTEAFF. The DNA of the CDR3 is TGTGCCAGCAGCTTCGGGGCCTCGGGAGGAACTGAAGCTTTCTTT. The full variable domain, rest sourced from reference TRBV11-2 and TRBJ1-1, is EAGVAQSPRYKIIEKRQSVAFWCNPISGHATLYWYQQILGQGPKLLIQFQNNGVVDDSQLPKDRFSAERLKGVDSTLKIQPAKLEDSAVYLCASSFGASGGTEAFFGQGTRLTVV.

CDR3 loop: CASSPRGGGQPQHF. In DNA form, the CDR3 reads TGTGCCAGCAGTCCCCGGGGGGGCGGTCAGCCCCAGCATTTT. The rearrangement uses TRBV6-6 and TRBJ1-5; a weak D match, TRBD1 (6 bases). V was trimmed by 5 bases and J by 6 bases, leaving 14 bases between them. The CDR3 length is 14 residues. Germline assignment: CDR1 MNHNY and CDR2 SVGAGI (reference sequence).

This chain connects TRBV28 to TRBJ2-3, with D unclear. This CDR3 contains 16 residues. V was shortened by 5 bases and J by 0 bases, with 15 bases between the two germline ends. Germline CDR1 reads MDHEN; CDR2 reads SYDVKM. The CDR3: CASSPFRPWSTDTQYF. The CDR3 DNA reads as TGTGCCAGCAGTCCCTTTAGGCCCTGGAGCACAGATACGCAGTATTTT.

The rearrangement uses TRBV18 and TRBJ2-1; TRBD1 might be the D (6 bases). The V gene lost 2 bases and the J gene lost 4 bases, with 12 bases spanning the gap. The germline CDR1 and CDR2 sequences are KGHSH and LQKENI. This CDR3 has 15 residues. CDR3 DNA sequence: TGTGCCAGCTCACCAGATCCCCAGGGGTACAATGAGCAGTTCTTC. Its translation is CASSPDPQGYNEQFF.

The chain is built from TRBV15 and TRBJ1-2, with 8 bases fitting TRBD1. The CDR3 has 14 residues. The germline CDR1 and CDR2 sequences are LNHNV and YYDKDF (reference sequence). The ends lost 3 bases at V and 4 bases at J; junction bases unmatched: 4. CDR3 sequence: CATSRGQEFYGYTF. As DNA, the CDR3 is TGTGCCACCAGCAGGGGACAGGAGTTCTATGGCTACACCTTC.

The CDR3 DNA sequence: TGCAGCGCAGCCCCAGGGGGCACTGAAGCTTTCTTT. The encoded protein is CSAAPGGTEAFF. The chain couples TRBV29-1 to TRBJ1-1, with 7 bases matching TRBD1. This CDR3 has 12 amino acids. The V gene's germline CDR1 is SQVTM and CDR2 ANQGSEA. The V segment lost 7 bases and the J segment 4 bases; nucleotides outside the gene matches: 6.

The chain carries TRBV5-1 and TRBJ2-7; 9 bases are shared with TRBD1. The CDR3 has 15 amino acids. The germline gives CDR1 SGHRS, CDR2 YFSETQ. V shed 2 bases, J shed 2 bases, and the junction held 5 bases outside the gene matches. In DNA, the CDR3 is TGCGCCAGCAGCTTCGGACAGGGGAGAGCCTACGAGCAGTACTTC. Translation: CASSFGQGRAYEQYF.

The gene calls are TRBV7-6 and TRBJ2-3, with a weak D call TRBD2 (5 bases). This CDR3 is 15 amino acids long. V shed 1 base and J shed 3 bases, with 11 bases lying between them. Germline V gene data show CDR1 as SGHVS and CDR2 as FNYEAQ. The DNA of the CDR3 is TGTGCCAGCAGCTTAGTGGCAGAGCGGACAGATACGCAGTATTTT. As protein: CASSLVAERTDTQYF.

This rearrangement joins TRBV10-3 to TRBJ1-2; tentatively, D is TRBD1 (6 bases). V lost 2 bases, J lost 0 bases, and 16 bases lay in between. Germline loops: CDR1 ENHRY, CDR2 SYGVKD. The CDR3 has 17 amino acids. The chain's CDR3 is CAISETGTPTSNYGYTF. The CDR3 bases are TGTGCCATCAGTGAGACCGGGACACCAACTTCTAACTATGGCTACACCTTC.

V and J are TRBV27 and TRBJ1-5, with 8 bases aligning to TRBD1. Germline CDR1 MNHEY, CDR2 SMNVEV (reference sequence). Unmatched junction bases numbered 8, after V lost 6 bases and J lost 7 bases. This CDR3 has 14 residues. Here the CDR3 DNA reads TGTGCCAGCAGCGAAGGGACAGGCTGGCAGCCCCAGCATTTT. Its translation: CASSEGTGWQPQHF.

This clone was detected only once. The rearrangement links TRBV7-2 to TRBJ2-1; D call uncertain. V lost 1 base and J 8 bases, leaving 12 bases between the germline ends. The CDR3 loop spans 14 amino acids. Germline V gene lookup returns CDR1 SGHTA and CDR2 FQGNSA. The CDR3 spells CASSLGSRVDEQFF. The CDR3 bases are TGTGCCAGCAGCTTAGGTAGTAGGGTCGATGAGCAGTTCTTC.

V usage is TRBV7-6 and J usage is TRBJ2-7, with D perhaps assigned TRBD1 or TRBD2 (5 bases each). The CDR3 loop spans 16 amino acids. Deletions cut 0 bases from V and 6 bases from J, with 18 bases between. Germline assignment: CDR1 SGHVS and CDR2 FNYEAQ. CDR3 sequence reads: CASSLALGTATPEQYF. CDR3 sequence (DNA): TGTGCCAGCAGCTTAGCGCTCGGGACCGCAACCCCCGAGCAGTACTTC. Combining the CDR3 with reference TRBV7-6 and TRBJ2-7 gives the whole variable domain GAGVSQSPRYKVTKRGQDVALRCDPISGHVSLYWYRQALGQGPEFLTYFNYEAQQDKSGLPNDRFSAERPEGSISTLTIQRTEQRDSAMYRCASSLALGTATPEQYFGPGTRLTVT.

The chain carries TRBV29-1 and TRBJ2-4; D is perhaps TRBD1 or TRBD2 (5 bases each). V lost 2 bases and J 5 bases, leaving 10 bases between the germline ends. Germline values: CDR1 SQVTM, CDR2 ANQGSEA. CDR3 size: 13 residues. The CDR3 sequence is CSVESGRENIQYF. The CDR3 nucleotides are TGCAGCGTTGAATCGGGGCGCGAAAACATTCAGTACTTC.

This chain joins TRBV19 and TRBJ1-2; unclear D gene. CDR1 is LNHDA, CDR2 SQIVND, per germline (reference sequence). The CDR3 extends over 15 amino acids. The V gene lost 7 bases and the J gene lost 4 bases, with 19 bases spanning the gap. CDR3 nucleotides: TGTGCCAGTACCCCCCGCGAGGAGGCTACCTATGGCTACACCTTC. Protein: CASTPREEATYGYTF. Combining the CDR3 with reference TRBV19 and TRBJ1-2 gives the whole variable domain DGGITQSPKYLFRKEGQNVTLSCEQNLNHDAMYWYRQDPGQGLRLIYYSQIVNDFQKGDIAEGYSVSREKKESFPLTVTSAQKNPTAFYLCASTPREEATYGYTFGSGTRLTVV.

This clone was seen once. This sequence joins TRBV6-5 and TRBJ1-1, with D unresolved. Germline CDR1 reads MNHEY; CDR2 reads SVGAGI. The CDR3 sequence is 13 residues long. With 6 bases removed from V and 6 bases from J, the gap between germline ends came to 14 bases. CDR3 in DNA: TGTGCCAGCAGCCTTGAGAGGGCGTCTGAAGCTTTCTTT. Protein: CASSLERASEAFF.

The chain links TRBV2 to TRBJ2-5, with no clear D. The J call may be in error: the DNA end matches TRBJ2-7 better. The germline V gene encodes CDR1 SNHLY and CDR2 FYNNEI. The CDR3 totals 12 residues. CDR3 DNA sequence: TGTGCCAGCAGTTTCGGACCCTACGAGCAGTACTTC. Protein: CASSFGPYEQYF.